These 26 T cell receptor beta chains were sequenced from one sample in a study of graft-versus-host responses after intestinal transplantation. Their antigens remain unidentified. Profiled with immunoSEQ multiplex PCR; TCRdb holds only in-frame clones, not every one. The sample lists some 23,000 clones, approximately 78% occurring once. This specimen was unstimulated CD8+ T cells sorted from spleen or lymph node cells, taken before transplant. These receptors all stem from a human donor who was the organ donor for an intestinal transplant.

The chain uses TRBV6-6 and TRBJ1-2; D is perhaps TRBD1 (6 bases). The CDR3 covers 14 residues. In germline, CDR1 is MNHNY, CDR2 SVGAGI (reference sequence). V gave up 2 bases and J gave up 2 bases, with 9 bases separating them. CDR3 nucleotides: TGTGCCAGCAGTTACGCAGGGGCGAACTATGGCTACACCTTC. Translation: CASSYAGANYGYTF.

The genes are TRBV7-2 and TRBJ2-1, with D hard to call. There are 16 residues in the CDR3. Trimming pared 1 base from V and 1 base from J, leaving 11 bases between. Germline V CDR1 and CDR2: SGHTA, FQGNSA. Here the CDR3 reads CASSLDWWESYNEQFF. The DNA of the CDR3 is TGTGCCAGCAGCTTAGACTGGTGGGAATCCTACAATGAGCAGTTCTTC. Looking up the rest from reference TRBV7-2 and TRBJ2-1 gives the full variable domain: GAGVSQSPSNKVTEKGKDVELRCDPISGHTALYWYRQSLGQGLEFLIYFQGNSAPDKSGLPSDRFSAERTGGSVSTLTIQRTQQEDSAVYLCASSLDWWESYNEQFFGPGTRLTVL.

Comment on this clone: One end of the junction does not line up with germline, which may come from a read error. This chain uses TRBV2 with TRBJ2-4; perhaps D is TRBD1 or TRBD2 (5 bases each). Germline loops: CDR1 SNHLY, CDR2 FYNNEI. The CDR3 is 16 amino acids. This CDR3 reads CASRPGPFLAKNIRYF. CDR3 sequence (DNA): TGTGCCAGCAGACCGGGACCCTTTTTAGCCAAAAACATTCGGTACTTC.

In this sample, this clone turned up a few times. The rearrangement uses TRBV19 and TRBJ2-2; 8 nucleotides agree with TRBD2. The germline gives CDR1 LNHDA, CDR2 SQIVND (reference sequence). V lost 1 base, J lost 7 bases, and 8 bases stayed unmatched. CDR3 size: 16 residues. DNA for the CDR3: TGTGCCAGTAGTATAGTCGCGGGGGGCCTTGGCGGGGAGCTGTTTTTT. Encoded protein: CASSIVAGGLGGELFF.

The rearrangement links TRBV6-1 to TRBJ1-1; D may be TRBD1 (5 bases). Trimming stripped 2 bases from V and 0 bases from J, with 13 bases between. Germline values: CDR1 MNHNS, CDR2 SASEGT. The CDR3 sequence is 16 residues long. The CDR3 here is CASSEMGEGMNTEAFF. CDR3 DNA sequence: TGTGCCAGCAGTGAAATGGGGGAGGGGATGAACACTGAAGCTTTCTTT.

The CDR3 spells CASSRTANTEAFF. DNA for the CDR3: TGTGCCAGCAGTCGTACAGCGAACACTGAAGCTTTCTTT. The V gene is TRBV7-9, the J gene TRBJ1-1; the D is unclear. Germline CDR1 SEHNR, CDR2 FQNEAQ (reference sequence). Deletions cut 6 bases from V and 1 base from J, with 9 bases between. This CDR3 is built from 13 residues.

CDR3 in amino acids: CSARAGTGPGYTF. The CDR3 nucleotides are TGCAGCGCCCGAGCCGGGACAGGGCCTGGCTACACCTTC. This rearrangement joins TRBV29-1 to TRBJ1-2; 9 bases align to TRBD1. After removal of 7 bases from V and 7 bases from J, the junction contained 10 bases not matched to a gene. Germline CDR1 is SQVTM and CDR2 is ANQGSEA. The CDR3 is 13 amino acids.

This clone was seen only once. This rearrangement joins TRBV7-6 to TRBJ2-1, with 9 bases that match TRBD2. Germline V lookup: CDR1 SGHVS, CDR2 FNYEAQ. J lost 5 bases, V lost 2 bases, and 7 bases had no gene match. The CDR3 covers 16 residues. CDR3 loop: CASSLRSAGGHNEQFF. DNA of the CDR3: TGTGCCAGCAGCTTACGATCCGCGGGGGGGCACAATGAGCAGTTCTTC.

The chain employs TRBV7-9 and TRBJ1-2, with 7 bases matching TRBD1. The junction had 10 bases not matched to a gene; V was cut back by 5 bases and J by 4 bases. CDR3 size: 15 residues. Germline CDR1 and CDR2: SEHNR and FQNEAQ (reference sequence). CDR3 amino acids: CASSLPTGSPYGYTF. CDR3 sequence (DNA): TGTGCCAGCAGCCTCCCGACAGGGAGTCCCTATGGCTACACCTTC.

The chain carries TRBV15 and TRBJ1-5; 7 bases line up with TRBD1. Germline V gene sequence: CDR1 LNHNV, CDR2 YYDKDF (reference sequence). The CDR3 is made up of 17 amino acids. The J segment lost 2 bases and the V segment lost 1 base, leaving 8 bases of the junction unmatched. In DNA, the CDR3 is TGTGCCACCAGCAGAGGCTTCCCGGGACAGCGCAATCAGCCCCAGCATTTT. It codes for CATSRGFPGQRNQPQHF. Based on the CDR3 plus reference TRBV15 and TRBJ1-5, the full variable domain is DAMVIQNPRYQVTQFGKPVTLSCSQTLNHNVMYWYQQKSSQAPKLLFHYYDKDFNNEADTPDNFQSRRPNTSFCFLDIRSPGLGDTAMYLCATSRGFPGQRNQPQHFGDGTRLSIL.

The chain uses TRBV7-2 and TRBJ2-1; no firm D call. The CDR3 is 15 amino acids. V lost 5 bases to trimming and J lost 3 bases, with 14 bases between them. Germline V CDR1 and CDR2: SGHTA, FQGNSA. The CDR3 is CASSPTISIYNEQFF. The CDR3 bases are TGTGCCAGCAGCCCAACTATTTCAATCTACAATGAGCAGTTCTTC.

The chain carries TRBV30 and TRBJ1-1, with D hard to call. Deletions cut 4 bases from V and 0 bases from J, with 12 bases between. Germline V lookup: CDR1 GTSNPN, CDR2 SVGIG (reference sequence). The CDR3 runs 14 residues. The CDR3, as DNA: TGTGCCTGGACCACAGTACGATTGAACACTGAAGCTTTCTTT. Residues: CAWTTVRLNTEAFF.

The V and J genes are TRBV6-1 and TRBJ2-3, with D possibly TRBD1 on 6 matching bases. The CDR3 sequence is 13 residues long. Germline loops: CDR1 MNHNS, CDR2 SASEGT. V was shortened by 4 bases and J by 1 base, with 6 bases between the two germline ends. The CDR3 loop is CASSGQGTDTQYF. CDR3 sequence (DNA): TGTGCCAGCAGTGGACAGGGCACAGATACGCAGTATTTT.

The gene calls are TRBV7-2 and TRBJ2-1; weak D call: TRBD2 (6 bases). CDR3 length: 15 amino acids. V lost 0 bases to trimming and J lost 6 bases, with 12 bases between them. CDR1 and CDR2 (germline): SGHTA, FQGNSA. The CDR3 DNA is TGTGCCAGCAGCTTAGCGCCAGCGGGCCTCAATGAGCAGTTCTTC. As protein: CASSLAPAGLNEQFF.

The genes are TRBV7-9 and TRBJ2-5; D is undetermined. This CDR3 has 12 amino acids. In germline, CDR1 is SEHNR, CDR2 FQNEAQ (reference sequence). Trimming removed 5 bases from V and 9 bases from J, with 13 bases in between. The CDR3 region is CASSPSGRAQYF. DNA for the CDR3: TGTGCCAGCAGCCCCTCCGGAAGGGCCCAGTACTTC.

This sequence joins TRBV7-9 and TRBJ2-7, with D tentatively TRBD1 or TRBD2 (5 bases each). Trimming removed 8 bases at V and 4 bases at J, with 15 bases between. CDR1 SEHNR and CDR2 FQNEAQ come from the germline V gene (reference sequence). This CDR3 is built from 13 residues. CDR3 DNA: TGTGCCAGCGAAGCACTGGGGGTGTACGAGCAGTACTTC. It translates to CASEALGVYEQYF.

V gene TRBV30 combines with J gene TRBJ2-2; no firm D call. In germline, CDR1 is GTSNPN, CDR2 SVGIG (reference sequence). The CDR3 is 12 residues long. Trimming stripped 1 base from V and 7 bases from J, with 7 bases between. The CDR3 here is CAWSDKFGELFF. In DNA form, the CDR3 reads TGTGCCTGGAGTGACAAGTTCGGGGAGCTGTTTTTT.

In its sample, this clone was seen once. The CDR3 loop is CASSPEAKRHPYGYTF. The DNA for the CDR3 is TGTGCCAGCTCACCAGAGGCTAAAAGGCACCCTTATGGCTACACCTTC. V usage is TRBV18 and J usage is TRBJ1-2; no clear D. The CDR3 runs 16 residues. The V gene lost 2 bases and the J gene lost 5 bases, with 18 bases spanning the gap. From germline, CDR1 is KGHSH and CDR2 LQKENI. Supplemented by reference TRBV18 and TRBJ1-2, the full variable domain reads NAGVMQNPRHLVRRRGQEARLRCSPMKGHSHVYWYRQLPEEGLKFMVYLQKENIIDESGMPKERFSAEFPKEGPSILRIQQVVRGDSAAYFCASSPEAKRHPYGYTFGSGTRLTVV.

The chain couples TRBV10-2 to TRBJ2-3; 11 positions agree with TRBD2. Germline assignment: CDR1 WSHSY and CDR2 SAAADI. With V trimmed by 4 bases and J by 0 bases, 0 bases remained unmatched. The CDR3 covers 15 residues. The CDR3 DNA reads TGCGCCAGCAGTGGGACTAGCGGGAGCACAGATACGCAGTATTTT. Translated, it gives CASSGTSGSTDTQYF.

This chain connects TRBV29-1 to TRBJ2-7; 9 bases align to TRBD1. Per the germline V gene, CDR1 is SQVTM and CDR2 is ANQGSEA. The junction had 10 bases not matched to a gene; V was cut back by 6 bases and J by 4 bases. This CDR3 is built from 14 residues. As DNA, the CDR3 is TGCAGCGTAGAAAAGCCGGGACAGGGTTACGAGCAGTACTTC. Amino acids: CSVEKPGQGYEQYF.

The genes are TRBV7-9 and TRBJ2-1; D is tentatively TRBD1 or TRBD2 (5 bases each). V was shortened by 0 bases and J by 8 bases, with 8 bases between the two germline ends. Germline assignment: CDR1 SEHNR and CDR2 FQNEAQ (reference sequence). The length of the CDR3 is 13 residues. DNA of the CDR3: TGTGCCAGCAGCTTAGCGTTGGGGGATGAGCAGTTCTTC. Translating gives CASSLALGDEQFF.

The V call is TRBV15, the J call TRBJ2-5, with TRBD1 identical over 8 bases. CDR1 LNHNV and CDR2 YYDKDF come from the germline V gene (reference sequence). The trim removed 3 bases at V and 4 bases at J, leaving 7 bases unmatched. CDR3 length: 15 amino acids. This CDR3 reads CATSRVTGDGETQYF. CDR3 in DNA: TGTGCCACCAGCAGGGTGACAGGGGATGGAGAGACCCAGTACTTC.

J is TRBJ2-1 and V is TRBV5-1; D may match TRBD1 or TRBD2 (5 bases each). CDR3 size: 15 residues. The germline V gene has CDR1 SGHRS and CDR2 YFSETQ. Trimming took off 0 bases at V and 2 bases at J, with 9 bases between the two ends. CDR3 sequence (DNA): TGCGCCAGCAGCTTGGGAGGGGTTACCTACAATGAGCAGTTCTTC. It codes for CASSLGGVTYNEQFF.

The V and J genes are TRBV7-9 and TRBJ2-2, with 10 positions matching TRBD2. This CDR3 comprises 17 residues. J was trimmed by 6 bases and V by 4 bases; bases with no gene match: 11. CDR1 SEHNR and CDR2 FQNEAQ come from the germline V gene (reference sequence). The CDR3 sequence is CASSSGSASGSSGELFF. Written as DNA, the CDR3 is TGTGCCAGCAGCTCGGGTTCCGCTAGCGGGAGTTCCGGGGAGCTGTTTTTT.

The CDR3 sequence is CASGYNEQFF. CDR3 nucleotides: TGTGCCAGCGGATACAATGAGCAGTTCTTC. V gene TRBV6-5 combines with J gene TRBJ2-1; no clear D gene. From germline, CDR1 is MNHEY and CDR2 SVGAGI. V was cut by 8 bases and J by 4 bases, with 3 bases left in between. CDR3 length equals 10 residues.

The V and J genes are TRBV23-1 and TRBJ1-2; possibly TRBD1 for D (6 bases). TRBV23-1 is an ORF, and what it does is uncertain. Trimming took off 7 bases at V and 3 bases at J, with 21 bases between the two ends. The CDR3 sequence is 16 residues long. The CDR3 is CASKSEEGHQHYGYTF. The CDR3, as DNA: TGCGCCAGCAAGTCCGAAGAGGGACACCAACACTATGGCTACACCTTC.